This TCR beta chain was identified during a study of blood T cell repertoires in COVID-19. Overall study: Acute and convalescent COVID-19 samples came from the United States, Italy and Spain.

The CDR3 contains 14 residues. The J segment lost 0 bases and the V segment lost 5 bases, leaving 0 bases of the junction unmatched. Per germline, CDR1 SGHNT and CDR2 YENEEA. Original data processing: For nucleated cells, counts were estimated from reference gene primer amplification. Here immunoSEQ multiplex PCR was the method, and the copy in TCRdb shows in-frame clones only, minus some. Clone size and the V and J calls come from that table; the DNA yielded D and trimming. The table lists 250,000 to 300,000 clones, over 75% of them singletons. Grouping used clinical history reported by participants in a survey and questionnaire.

The sample comprised PBMCs or T cells enriched from blood (not recorded which). The TCR sequence derives from a man aged 18-30 years who had recovered from COVID-19. The genes are TRBV11-3 and TRBJ1-3; TRBD1 matches 8 bases. DNA of the CDR3: TGTGCCAGCAGCGACAGGGGCTCTGGAAACACCATATATTTT. Translation: CASSDRGSGNTIYF.